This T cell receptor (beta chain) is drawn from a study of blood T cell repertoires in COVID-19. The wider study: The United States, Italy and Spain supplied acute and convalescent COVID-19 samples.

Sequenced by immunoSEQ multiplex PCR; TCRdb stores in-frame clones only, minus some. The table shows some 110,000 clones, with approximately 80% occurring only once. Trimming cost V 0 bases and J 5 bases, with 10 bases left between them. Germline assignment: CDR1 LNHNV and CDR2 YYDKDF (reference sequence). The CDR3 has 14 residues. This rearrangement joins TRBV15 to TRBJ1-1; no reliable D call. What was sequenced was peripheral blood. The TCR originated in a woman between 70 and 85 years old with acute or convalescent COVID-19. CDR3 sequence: CATSRDLAGTEAFF. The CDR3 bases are TGTGCCACCAGCAGAGATCTGGCGGGGACTGAAGCTTTCTTT.